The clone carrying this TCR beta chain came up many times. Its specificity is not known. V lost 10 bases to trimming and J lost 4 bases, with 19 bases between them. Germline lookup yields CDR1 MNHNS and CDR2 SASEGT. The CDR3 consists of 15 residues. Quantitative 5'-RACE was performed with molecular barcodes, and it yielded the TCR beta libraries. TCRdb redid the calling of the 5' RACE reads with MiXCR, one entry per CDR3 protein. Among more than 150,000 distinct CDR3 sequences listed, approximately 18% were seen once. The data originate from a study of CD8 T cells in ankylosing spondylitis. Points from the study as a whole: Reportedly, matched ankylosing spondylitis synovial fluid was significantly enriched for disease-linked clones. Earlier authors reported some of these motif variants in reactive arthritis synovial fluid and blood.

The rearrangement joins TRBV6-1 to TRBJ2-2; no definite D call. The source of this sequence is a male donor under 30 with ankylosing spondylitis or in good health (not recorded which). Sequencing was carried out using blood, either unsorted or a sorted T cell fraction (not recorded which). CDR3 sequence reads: CATHLNGVSTGELFF. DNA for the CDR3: TGTGCCACGCACCTCAATGGGGTTTCCACCGGGGAGCTGTTTTTT.